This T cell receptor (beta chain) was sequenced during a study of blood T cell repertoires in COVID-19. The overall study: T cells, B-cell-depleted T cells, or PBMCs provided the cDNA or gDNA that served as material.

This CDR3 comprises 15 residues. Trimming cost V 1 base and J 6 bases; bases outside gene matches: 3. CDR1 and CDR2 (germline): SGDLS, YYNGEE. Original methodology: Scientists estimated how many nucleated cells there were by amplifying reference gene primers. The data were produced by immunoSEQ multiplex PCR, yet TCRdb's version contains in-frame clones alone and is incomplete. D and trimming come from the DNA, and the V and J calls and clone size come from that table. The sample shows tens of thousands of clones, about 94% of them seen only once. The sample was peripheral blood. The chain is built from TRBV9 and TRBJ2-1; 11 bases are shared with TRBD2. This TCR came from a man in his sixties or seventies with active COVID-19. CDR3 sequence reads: CASSVSGTSGNEQFF. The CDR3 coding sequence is TGTGCCAGCAGCGTAAGCGGGACTAGCGGCAATGAGCAGTTCTTC.